This T cell receptor beta chain was retrieved from a study of monozygotic twins with inflammatory bowel disease. A note on this clonotype: No antigen is known for it.

Study results and limitations: The authors found no support for a single strong IBD-associated signal or clonotype. TCRbeta inverse Simpson diversity was decreased in IBD patients versus healthy co-twins.

TCRdb reprocessed the 5' RACE reads and keeps a single row for each CDR3 protein, giving no DNA. With 150,000 to 200,000 distinct CDR3 sequences in the sample, the ten largest clones hold around 7%. In germline, CDR1 is SGHRS, CDR2 YFSETQ. CDR3 size: 15 residues. Material for sequencing was blood. The receptor was isolated from a human donor with ulcerative colitis or Crohn's disease, or a healthy co-twin of an affected twin (not recorded which). The chain joins TRBV5-1 to TRBJ2-7; there is no DNA to check the TCRdb D call of TRBD1. The CDR3 is CASSLVFSGVQEQYF.